These T cell receptor beta chains were read from a single sample in a study of blood T cell repertoires in COVID-19. TCRdb keeps only in-frame clones here, not all; method: immunoSEQ multiplex PCR. The repertoire holds around 100,000 clones, with around four fifths as singletons. Sequencing was done on a sample of peripheral blood. All receptors come from a man between 65 and 85 years old with active or convalescent COVID-19. CDR3s include the opening cysteine and the closing phenylalanine or tryptophan.

V gene: TRBV15; CDR3 protein: CATSKGGTEETQYF
V gene: TRBV30; CDR3 protein: CAWAFRKNTEAFF
V gene: TRBV6-6; CDR3 protein: CASSAAGGWVEQYF
V gene: TRBV19; CDR3 protein: CASRWGGIGANVLTF
V gene: TRBV9; CDR3 protein: CASSVGEGPLTF
V gene: TRBV7-8; CDR3 protein: CASSPRQVVTHTEAFF
V gene: TRBV23-1; CDR3 protein: CASSQSTGPYGYTF
V gene: TRBV6-6; CDR3 protein: CASRAGTGGYEQYF
V gene: TRBV5-1; CDR3 protein: CASSLMTAYSGYTF
V gene: TRBV28; CDR3 protein: CASTPAGGWNTIYF
V gene: TRBV7-9; CDR3 protein: CASSLHGDGELFF
V gene: TRBV24-1; CDR3 protein: CATSDSRRRREQYF
V gene: TRBV29-1; CDR3 protein: CSVATGLGYGYTF
V gene: TRBV18; CDR3 protein: CASSRDRDEGETQYF
V gene: TRBV4-1; CDR3 protein: CASSHDRGADEQYF
V gene: TRBV5-8; CDR3 protein: CASSLALGGDTGELFF
V gene: TRBV10-3; CDR3 protein: CAITPQGGSGNTIYF
V gene: TRBV5-6; CDR3 protein: CASSTGQGWDIQYF
V gene: TRBV9; CDR3 protein: CASSDGTSGAVRTDTQYF
V gene: TRBV4-2; CDR3 protein: CASSPGTNNEQFF
V gene: TRBV6-5; CDR3 protein: CASSYSGRNEQFF
V gene: TRBV6-5; CDR3 protein: CASSHPGLGYNEQFF
V gene: TRBV6-1; CDR3 protein: CASSESSPSANQPQHF
V gene: TRBV24-1; CDR3 protein: CATSDIGVGTGELFF
V gene: TRBV28; CDR3 protein: CASKPSGGASEQFF
V gene: TRBV12-3/TRBV12-4; CDR3 protein: CASILGSGAEAFF
V gene: TRBV20-1; CDR3 protein: CSEGRTETQYF
V gene: TRBV5-6; CDR3 protein: CASSLGGSSYEQYF
V gene: TRBV6-6; CDR3 protein: CASAPLQGAPDEQYF
V gene: TRBV5-4; CDR3 protein: CASSLEGARNTGELFF
V gene: TRBV5-1; CDR3 protein: CASRETQYTEAFF